The subject of this entry is one TCR beta chain. The data belong to a study of shared clonotypes between healthy human individuals. CD45RO negativity and positive selection for CCR7 defined naive CD8 cells, a population that excluded terminally differentiated effector memory CD45RA+ cells. TCRdb's table, derived via immunoSEQ multiplex PCR, lists solely in-frame clones and lacks some. The repertoire holds 600,000 or so clones, 85% to 95% seen once, with approximately 0.11% in the top ten. CDR1 is MGHRA and CDR2 is YSYEKL in the germline V gene. The V end lost 4 bases, the J end lost 1 base, and 7 bases lay between the germline ends. There are 14 residues in the CDR3.

The clonotype was recovered from a woman aged 25 to 39 in good health. Sequencing input: naive CD8+ T cells sorted from blood. The chain uses TRBV4-1 and TRBJ2-2; D is uncertain. The CDR3 is CASSLAQNTGELFF. The CDR3, as DNA: TGCGCCAGCAGCCTAGCCCAGAACACCGGGGAGCTGTTTTTT.